What follows are 3 T cell receptor beta chains derived from one specimen sequenced in a study of cytomegalovirus exposure and HLA in healthy donors. PCR involved 60 Vbeta and 13 Jbeta primers. The protocol was immunoSEQ multiplex PCR, while the TCRdb copy is restricted to in-frame clones and leaves out a portion. The data contain under 200,000 clones, 80% to 85% of them seen just once; the ten biggest clones take up about 1.8%. The sample comprised PBMCs. The origin of the receptors is a woman between 18 and 29 years old in good health and CMV-seronegative.

V is TRBV5-6 and J is TRBJ1-2; D is uncertain. Trimming stripped 1 base from V and 1 base from J, with 5 bases between. This CDR3 has 13 amino acids. Germline values: CDR1 SGHDT, CDR2 YYEEEE. The CDR3 DNA is TGTGCCAGCAGCTTGAAGAGTAACTATGGCTACACCTTC. Protein sequence: CASSLKSNYGYTF.

V and J are TRBV13 and TRBJ2-1; TRBD1 matches 7 bases. With 5 bases clipped from V and 4 bases from J, the junction kept 11 bases outside the gene matches. Per germline, CDR1 PRHDT and CDR2 FYEKMQ (reference sequence). The CDR3 sequence is 16 residues long. As DNA, the CDR3 is TGTGCCAGCAGCCCGCGTCCGGGACAGTTATACAATGAGCAGTTCTTC. Its protein product is CASSPRPGQLYNEQFF.

Points on this clone: One end of the junction is discordant with germline, which a read error may explain. The chain combines TRBV7-9 with TRBJ2-7, with TRBD1 matching 7 bases. The length of the CDR3 is 15 residues. From germline, CDR1 is SEHNR and CDR2 FQNEAQ (reference sequence). Written as DNA, the CDR3 is TGTTCCAGCAGCCAAACCGGGACAGAGAGCTACGAGCAGTACTTC. Its protein product is CSSSQTGTESYEQYF.